This T cell receptor (beta chain) was profiled in a study of OX40 agonist ivuxolimab in advanced cancers. Study information: Past anti-PD-1, anti-PD-L1 or anti-CTLA-4 therapy was accepted, and roughly 42% had received some. The study, taken as a whole, reports: There were also nonresponders showing low normalized T-cell clonal expansion. What antigens the expanded peripheral T cells recognized was never established.

The CDR3 covers 13 residues. The V gene end was trimmed by 5 bases and the J gene end by 5 bases; junction bases not matched to a gene: 4. CDR1 is LNHDA and CDR2 is SQIVND in the germline V gene (reference sequence). This clone was detected only a few times. The antigen is unknown. Using immunoSEQ multiplex PCR, the repertoire was profiled, and TCRdb retains in-frame clones only, with some absent. The table records fewer than 85,000 clones, 90% of them present only once. The chain couples TRBV19 to TRBJ1-1; 8 bases are a match to TRBD1. This receptor was obtained from an adult with an advanced solid tumor such as melanoma, head and neck, liver or kidney cancer. Sequenced here: CD4+ or CD8+ T cells sorted from blood, sampled in a trial of the OX40 agonist ivuxolimab. Here the CDR3 DNA reads TGTGCCAGTAGTCTGGGACAGGAAACTGAAGCTTTCTTT. The encoded protein is CASSLGQETEAFF.